The entry below describes one T cell receptor beta chain. The ends were cut back, 6 bases at V and 6 bases at J, with 8 bases in the middle. CDR3 length: 12 amino acids. Germline CDR1 is MNHEY and CDR2 is SVGAGI. This sample was included in a study of blood T cell repertoires in COVID-19. In the study's own analysis: Reference gene primer amplification gave estimated nucleated cell counts. Measured with immunoSEQ multiplex PCR; TCRdb has only the in-frame clones, and not every one. The D gene and trimming were derived from the DNA, and the V and J assignments and clone size from that table. This sample has about 320,000 clones; around 86% occur once, and the top ten carry 5% to 5.5%.

Sample: PBMCs or T cells enriched from blood (not recorded which). This sequence joins TRBV6-5 and TRBJ2-2; D remains unclear. This TCR derives from a man in his 60s who had recovered from COVID-19. In nucleotides, the CDR3 is TGTGCCAGCAGCGGGTGGGCCGGGGAGCTGTTTTTT. It yields the protein CASSGWAGELFF.